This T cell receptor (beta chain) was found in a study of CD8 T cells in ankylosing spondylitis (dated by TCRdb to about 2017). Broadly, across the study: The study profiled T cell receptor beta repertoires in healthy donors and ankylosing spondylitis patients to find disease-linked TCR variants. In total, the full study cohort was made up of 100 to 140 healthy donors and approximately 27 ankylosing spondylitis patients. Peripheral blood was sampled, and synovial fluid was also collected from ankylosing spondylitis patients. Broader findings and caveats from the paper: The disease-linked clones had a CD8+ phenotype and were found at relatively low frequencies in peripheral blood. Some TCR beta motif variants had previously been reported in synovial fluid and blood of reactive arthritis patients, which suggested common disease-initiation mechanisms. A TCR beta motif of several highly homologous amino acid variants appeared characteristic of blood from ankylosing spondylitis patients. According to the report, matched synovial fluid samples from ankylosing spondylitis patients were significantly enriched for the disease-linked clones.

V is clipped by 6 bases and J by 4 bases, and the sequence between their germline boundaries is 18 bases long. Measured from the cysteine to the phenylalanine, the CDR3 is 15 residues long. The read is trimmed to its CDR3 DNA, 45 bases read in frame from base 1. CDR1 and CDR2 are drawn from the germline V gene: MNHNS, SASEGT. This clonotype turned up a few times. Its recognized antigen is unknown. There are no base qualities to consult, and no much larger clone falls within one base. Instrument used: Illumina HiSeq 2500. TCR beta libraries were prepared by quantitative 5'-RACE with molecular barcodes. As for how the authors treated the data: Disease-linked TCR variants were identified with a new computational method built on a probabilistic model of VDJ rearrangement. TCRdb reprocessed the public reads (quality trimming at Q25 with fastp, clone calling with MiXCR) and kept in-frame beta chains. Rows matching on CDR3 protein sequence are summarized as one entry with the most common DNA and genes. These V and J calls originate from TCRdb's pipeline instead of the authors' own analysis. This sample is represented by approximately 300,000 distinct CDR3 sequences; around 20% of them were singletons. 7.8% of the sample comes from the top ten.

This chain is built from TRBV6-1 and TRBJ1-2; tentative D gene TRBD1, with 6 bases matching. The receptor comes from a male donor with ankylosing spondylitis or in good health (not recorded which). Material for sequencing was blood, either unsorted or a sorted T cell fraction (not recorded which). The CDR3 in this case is CASRERGGVSYGYTF. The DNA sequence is TGTGCCAGCAGGGAAAGGGGGGGCGTCAGCTATGGCTACACCTTC.